Below, 11 T cell receptor beta chains from the same sample are listed, as sequenced in a study of T cells after yellow fever vaccination. MiXCR, applied by TCRdb to the 5' RACE reads, yields one record per CDR3 protein. The sample has a few hundred thousand distinct CDR3 sequences; less than 9.5% are singletons. Sequenced here: PBMCs, sampled approximately 40 days after the first yellow fever vaccination. These receptors were taken from a young man who received the YFV17D yellow fever vaccine.

The chain has TRBV20-1 and TRBJ2-1; 7 bases fit TRBD1. The CDR3 contains 14 residues. V shed 5 bases, J shed 8 bases, and the junction held 12 bases outside the gene matches. Germline lookup yields CDR1 DFQATT and CDR2 SNEGSKA (reference sequence). CDR3 amino acids: CSAALGQVKDEQFF. CDR3 bases: TGCAGTGCTGCCCTCGGACAGGTGAAGGATGAGCAGTTCTTC.

This chain joins TRBV2 and TRBJ1-5, with D hard to call. V dropped 9 bases and J dropped 2 bases, with 14 bases sitting between them. Germline assignment: CDR1 SNHLY and CDR2 FYNNEI. The CDR3 spans 14 residues. CDR3 coding DNA: TGTGCCAGTATAGCCTCTGTCGGCAATCAGCCCCAGCATTTT. Its protein is CASIASVGNQPQHF. The variable domain in full, with the rest retrieved from reference TRBV2 and TRBJ1-5, is EPEVTQTPSHQVTQMGQEVILRCVPISNHLYFYWYRQILGQKVEFLVSFYNNEISEKSEIFDDQFSVERPDGSNFTLKIRSTKLEDSAMYFCASIASVGNQPQHFGDGTRLSIL.

In this sample, this clonotype turned up a few times. The chain is built from TRBV6-2 or TRBV6-3 and TRBJ2-7; 10 bases fit TRBD1. Germline V gene lookup returns CDR1 MNHEY and CDR2 SVGEGT. Unmatched junction bases numbered 10, after V lost 8 bases and J lost 0 bases. The CDR3 consists of 16 residues. CDR3: CASYPFGTGASYEQYF. DNA for the CDR3: TGTGCCAGCTACCCCTTCGGGACAGGGGCCTCCTACGAGCAGTACTTC.

This clonotype has ten or more counts. V and J are TRBV4-3 and TRBJ2-1, with 10 bases that match TRBD2. This CDR3 has 15 residues. Germline V gives CDR1 LGHNA, CDR2 YSLEER. The J segment lost 8 bases and the V segment lost 0 bases, leaving 4 bases of the junction unmatched. The CDR3 protein is CASSQDWTSGYEQFF. The CDR3 DNA is TGCGCCAGCAGCCAAGATTGGACTAGCGGCTATGAGCAGTTCTTC.

The chain combines TRBV6-5 with TRBJ2-1; D not certain. V lost 2 bases to trimming and J lost 6 bases, with 14 bases between them. CDR1 is MNHEY and CDR2 is SVGAGI in the germline V gene. The CDR3 is 15 amino acids. The CDR3 bases are TGTGCCAGCAGTTACGGGCCTCCTCCCAGCAATGAGCAGTTCTTC. Translating it yields CASSYGPPPSNEQFF.

This clonotype was recorded a few times. The chain is built from TRBV20-1 and TRBJ2-1, with a possible D match to TRBD2 (6 bases). Trimming shortened V by 8 bases and J by 0 bases, and 14 bases separated the two germline ends. CDR1 and CDR2 from the germline V gene are DFQATT and SNEGSKA (reference sequence). The CDR3 totals 14 residues. The CDR3 here is CSTRTNRSYNEQFF. In DNA, the CDR3 is TGCAGTACTCGGACTAACCGCTCCTACAATGAGCAGTTCTTC.

A few counts support this clonotype. The chain joins TRBV19 to TRBJ2-2; no reliable D call. The V end lost 3 bases, the J end lost 2 bases, and 7 bases lay between the germline ends. The CDR3 extends over 14 amino acids. Germline-derived CDR1 and CDR2 are LNHDA and SQIVND (reference sequence). The CDR3 DNA reads TGTGCCAGTAGTATTTCCCCTAACACCGGGGAGCTGTTTTTT. This codes for CASSISPNTGELFF. Based on the CDR3 plus reference TRBV19 and TRBJ2-2, the full variable domain is DGGITQSPKYLFRKEGQNVTLSCEQNLNHDAMYWYRQDPGQGLRLIYYSQIVNDFQKGDIAEGYSVSREKKESFPLTVTSAQKNPTAFYLCASSISPNTGELFFGEGSRLTVL.

This clonotype has at least ten counts. V usage is TRBV18 and J usage is TRBJ1-1; D ambiguous. Per the germline V gene, CDR1 is KGHSH and CDR2 is LQKENI. The CDR3 has 13 residues. Deletions cut 3 bases from V and 4 bases from J, with 9 bases between. CDR3 loop: CASSPREFTEAFF. Written as DNA, the CDR3 is TGTGCCAGCTCACCTCGGGAGTTCACTGAAGCTTTCTTT.

This clonotype was found a few times. J is TRBJ2-2 and V is TRBV10-3, with D perhaps TRBD2 (6 bases). Trimming took 10 bases from V and 4 from J, leaving 13 bases between them. There are 13 residues in the CDR3. The germline V gene encodes CDR1 ENHRY and CDR2 SYGVKD. The DNA of the CDR3 is TGTGCCACTCAGGGAGCGGGCACCGGGGAGCTGTTTTTT. It specifies CATQGAGTGELFF.

This chain uses TRBV5-1 with TRBJ1-5, with D hard to call. The CDR3 sequence is 15 residues long. Trimming shortened V by 0 bases and J by 1 base, and 8 bases separated the two germline ends. Per germline, CDR1 SGHRS and CDR2 YFSETQ. The CDR3 DNA reads TGCGCCAGCAGCTTGGTACCGGGGAGCAATCAGCCCCAGCATTTT. It is translated as CASSLVPGSNQPQHF.

This clonotype appeared many times. The rearrangement uses TRBV7-9 and TRBJ2-2; D ambiguous. Germline V lookup: CDR1 SEHNR, CDR2 FQNEAQ (reference sequence). The V and J ends lost 4 bases and 4 bases respectively, with 4 bases between them. This CDR3 has 12 residues. CDR3 sequence (DNA): TGTGCCAGCAGCTCAGCCACCGGGGAGCTGTTTTTT. This gives the protein CASSSATGELFF.